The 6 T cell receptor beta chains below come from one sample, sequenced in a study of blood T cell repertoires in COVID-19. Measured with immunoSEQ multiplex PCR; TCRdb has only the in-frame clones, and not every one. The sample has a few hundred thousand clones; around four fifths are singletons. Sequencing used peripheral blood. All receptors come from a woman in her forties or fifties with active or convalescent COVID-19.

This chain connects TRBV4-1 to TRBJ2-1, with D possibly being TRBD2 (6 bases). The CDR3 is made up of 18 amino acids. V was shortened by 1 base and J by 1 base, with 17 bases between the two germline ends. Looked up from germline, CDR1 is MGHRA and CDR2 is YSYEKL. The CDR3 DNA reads TGCGCCAGCAGCCAAGGAGGTGGAGGGTGGGGATCCTACAATGAGCAGTTCTTC. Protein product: CASSQGGGGWGSYNEQFF.

DNA for the CDR3: TGCGCCAGCACCCCCCCAGGGGCCTCCAATCAGCCCCAGCATTTT. This codes for CASTPPGASNQPQHF. The chain is built from TRBV5-1 and TRBJ1-5; D perhaps matches TRBD1 (6 bases). There are 15 residues in the CDR3. The ends were cut back, 6 bases at V and 3 bases at J, with 16 bases in the middle. Germline values: CDR1 SGHRS, CDR2 YFSETQ.

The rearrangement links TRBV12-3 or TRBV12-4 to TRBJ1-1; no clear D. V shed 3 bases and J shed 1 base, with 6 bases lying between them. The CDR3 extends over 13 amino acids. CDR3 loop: CASSLNRNTEAFF. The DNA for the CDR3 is TGTGCCAGCAGTTTGAATAGGAACACTGAAGCTTTCTTT.

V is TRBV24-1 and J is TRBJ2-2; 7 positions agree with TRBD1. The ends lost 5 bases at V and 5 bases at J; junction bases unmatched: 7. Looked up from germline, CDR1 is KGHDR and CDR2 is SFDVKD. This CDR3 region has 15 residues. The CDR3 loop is CATSAGDRVTGELFF. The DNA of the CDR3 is TGTGCCACCAGTGCAGGAGACAGGGTAACCGGGGAGCTGTTTTTT.

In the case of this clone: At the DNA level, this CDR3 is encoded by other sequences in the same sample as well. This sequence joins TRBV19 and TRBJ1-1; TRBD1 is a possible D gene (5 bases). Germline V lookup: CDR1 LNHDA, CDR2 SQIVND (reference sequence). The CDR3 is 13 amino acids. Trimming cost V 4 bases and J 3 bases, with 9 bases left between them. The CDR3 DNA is TGTGCCAGTAGTACTGACAGAGACACTGAAGCTTTCTTT. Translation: CASSTDRDTEAFF.

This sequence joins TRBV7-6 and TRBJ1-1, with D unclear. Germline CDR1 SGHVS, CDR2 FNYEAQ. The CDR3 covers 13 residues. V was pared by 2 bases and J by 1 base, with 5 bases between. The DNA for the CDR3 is TGTGCCAGCAGCTTACGTCGGAACACTGAAGCTTTCTTT. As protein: CASSLRRNTEAFF.